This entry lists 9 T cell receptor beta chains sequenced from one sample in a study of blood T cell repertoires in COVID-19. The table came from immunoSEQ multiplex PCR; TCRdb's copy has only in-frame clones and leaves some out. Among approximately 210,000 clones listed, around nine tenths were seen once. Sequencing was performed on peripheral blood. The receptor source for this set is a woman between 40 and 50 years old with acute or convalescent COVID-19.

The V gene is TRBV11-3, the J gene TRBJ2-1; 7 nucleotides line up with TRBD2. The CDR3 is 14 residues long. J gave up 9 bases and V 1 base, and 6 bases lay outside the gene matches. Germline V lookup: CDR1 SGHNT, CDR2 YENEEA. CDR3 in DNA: TGTGCCAGCAGCTTAGGTTCACTAGCGTTTGAGCAGTTCTTC. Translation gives CASSLGSLAFEQFF. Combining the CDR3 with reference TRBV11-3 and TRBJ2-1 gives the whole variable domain EAGVVQSPRYKIIEKKQPVAFWCNPISGHNTLYWYLQNLGQGPELLIRYENEEAVDDSQLPKDRFSAERLKGVDSTLKIQPAELGDSAVYLCASSLGSLAFEQFFGPGTRLTVL.

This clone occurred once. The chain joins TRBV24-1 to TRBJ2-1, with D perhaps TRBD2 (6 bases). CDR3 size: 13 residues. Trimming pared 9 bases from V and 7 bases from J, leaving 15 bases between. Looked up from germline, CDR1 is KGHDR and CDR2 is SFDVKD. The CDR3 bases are TGTGCCACCCATGCACACCGGGAGAATGAGCAGTTCTTC. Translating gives CATHAHRENEQFF.

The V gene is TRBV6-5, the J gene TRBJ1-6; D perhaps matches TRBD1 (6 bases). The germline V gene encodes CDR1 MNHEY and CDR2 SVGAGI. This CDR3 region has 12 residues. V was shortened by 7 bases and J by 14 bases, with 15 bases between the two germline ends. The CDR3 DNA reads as TGTGCCAGCAACGCAGGGGTCATATCCCTCCACTTT. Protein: CASNAGVISLHF.

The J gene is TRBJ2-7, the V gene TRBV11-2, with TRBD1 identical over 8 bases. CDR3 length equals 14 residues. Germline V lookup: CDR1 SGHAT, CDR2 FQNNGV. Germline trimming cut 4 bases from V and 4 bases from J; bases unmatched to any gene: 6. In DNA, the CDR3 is TGTGCCAGCAGCTCAACAGGGGGATATTACGAGCAGTACGTC. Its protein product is CASSSTGGYYEQYV.

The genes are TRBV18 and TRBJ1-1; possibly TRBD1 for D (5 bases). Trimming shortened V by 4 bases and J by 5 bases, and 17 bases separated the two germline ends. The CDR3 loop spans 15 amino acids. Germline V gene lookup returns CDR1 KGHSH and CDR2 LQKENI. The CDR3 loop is CASSRESGARTEAFF. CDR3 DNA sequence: TGTGCCAGCTCACGAGAGAGCGGGGCGAGGACTGAAGCTTTCTTT. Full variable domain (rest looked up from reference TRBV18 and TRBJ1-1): NAGVMQNPRHLVRRRGQEARLRCSPMKGHSHVYWYRQLPEEGLKFMVYLQKENIIDESGMPKERFSAEFPKEGPSILRIQQVVRGDSAAYFCASSRESGARTEAFFGQGTRLTVV.

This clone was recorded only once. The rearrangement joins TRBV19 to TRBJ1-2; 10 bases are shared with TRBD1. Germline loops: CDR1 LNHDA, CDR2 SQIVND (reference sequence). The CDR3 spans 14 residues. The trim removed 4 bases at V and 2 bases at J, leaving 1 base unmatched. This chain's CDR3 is CASSRTGGNYGYTF. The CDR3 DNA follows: TGTGCCAGTAGTAGGACAGGGGGGAACTATGGCTACACCTTC.

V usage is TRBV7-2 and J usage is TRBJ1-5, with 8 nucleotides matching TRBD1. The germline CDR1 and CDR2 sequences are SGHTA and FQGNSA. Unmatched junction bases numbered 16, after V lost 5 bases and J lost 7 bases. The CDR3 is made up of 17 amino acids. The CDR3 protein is CASSPKGYRGFGQPQHF. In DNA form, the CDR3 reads TGTGCCAGCAGCCCAAAAGGTTACAGGGGGTTTGGCCAGCCCCAGCATTTT.

This CDR3 is CASSSQRGGLNEQFF. CDR3 coding DNA: TGTGCCAGCAGCTCCCAGCGGGGGGGCCTCAATGAGCAGTTCTTC. The V gene is TRBV7-2, the J gene TRBJ2-1, with TRBD2 identical over 10 bases. Germline V gives CDR1 SGHTA, CDR2 FQGNSA. The V and J ends lost 4 bases and 6 bases, in that order; junction bases with no gene match: 6. The CDR3 spans 15 residues.

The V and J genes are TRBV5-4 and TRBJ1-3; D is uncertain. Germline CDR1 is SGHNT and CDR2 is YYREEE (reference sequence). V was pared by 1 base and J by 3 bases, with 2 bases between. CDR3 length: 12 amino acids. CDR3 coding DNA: TGTGCCAGCAGCTTGTATGGAAACACCATATATTTT. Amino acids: CASSLYGNTIYF.